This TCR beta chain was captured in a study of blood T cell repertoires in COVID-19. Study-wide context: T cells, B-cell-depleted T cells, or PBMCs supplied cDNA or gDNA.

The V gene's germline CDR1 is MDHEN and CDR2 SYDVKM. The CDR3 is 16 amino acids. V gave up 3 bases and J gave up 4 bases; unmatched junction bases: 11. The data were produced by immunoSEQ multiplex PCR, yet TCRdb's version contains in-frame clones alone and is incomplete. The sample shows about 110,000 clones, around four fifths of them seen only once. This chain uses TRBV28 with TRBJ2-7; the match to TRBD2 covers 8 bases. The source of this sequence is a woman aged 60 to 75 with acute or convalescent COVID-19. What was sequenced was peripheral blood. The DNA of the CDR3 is TGTGCCAGCAGTTTCCCTTCAGCGGGAGCAGCGTACGAGCAGTACTTC. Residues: CASSFPSAGAAYEQYF.